The 3 T cell receptor beta chains in this list originate from one sample, sequenced in a study of cytomegalovirus exposure and HLA in healthy donors. PCR was performed using 60 Vbeta and 13 Jbeta primers. TCRdb's copy holds only in-frame clones and misses some; the assay was immunoSEQ multiplex PCR. The sample yields 150,000 to 200,000 clones, about 81% seen once. Sequenced: PBMCs. The receptors come from a man between 40 and 49 years old in good health and CMV-seronegative.

V is TRBV6-1 and J is TRBJ1-1; D remains unclear. V lost 3 bases and J lost 1, with 6 bases in between. CDR1 and CDR2 (germline): MNHNS, SASEGT. The CDR3 spans 13 residues. CDR3 in DNA: TGTGCCAGCAGTGAGGCGGAGAACACTGAAGCTTTCTTT. It yields the protein CASSEAENTEAFF.

This chain connects TRBV28 to TRBJ2-5, with TRBD1 identical over 7 bases. The V gene end was trimmed by 6 bases and the J gene end by 5 bases; junction bases not matched to a gene: 6. Per the germline V gene, CDR1 is MDHEN and CDR2 is SYDVKM. This CDR3 region has 13 residues. CDR3 amino acids: CASRLQGVETQYF. The CDR3 DNA is TGTGCCAGCAGGCTCCAGGGGGTCGAGACCCAGTACTTC.

The CDR3 sequence is CASSSSYRGQTDTQYF. The CDR3 DNA sequence: TGTGCCAGCAGTTCGTCTTATCGGGGACAGACAGATACGCAGTATTTT. The rearrangement joins TRBV6-5 to TRBJ2-3; 7 nucleotides agree with TRBD1. Trimming at V came to 4 bases and at J to 3 bases, leaving 10 bases not matched to a gene. Germline values: CDR1 MNHEY, CDR2 SVGAGI. The CDR3 spans 16 residues.